These 6 T cell receptor beta chains share one sample of origin, sequenced in a study of T-cell memory formation after mild COVID-19. MiXCR, run by TCRdb on the 5' RACE reads, gives a single entry per CDR3 protein. The sample contains 120,000 to 150,000 distinct CDR3 sequences, under 7% of which appear only once. Sequenced: PBMCs or a T cell subset sorted from them (not recorded which). The receptors were sampled from an adult woman who had mild COVID-19 (a few samples of this study predate the infection). Cell type and time point are not known.

This clonotype was seen at least ten times. The chain has TRBV2 and TRBJ2-7; no definite D call. Trimming pared 1 base from V and 3 bases from J, leaving 7 bases between. This CDR3 has 13 amino acids. CDR1 is SNHLY and CDR2 is FYNNEI in the germline V gene. As DNA, the CDR3 is TGTGCCAGCAGTGAAGTAATGATCTACGAGCAGTACTTC. This translates into CASSEVMIYEQYF.

This clonotype was recorded a few times. The rearrangement links TRBV11-3 to TRBJ2-5; D unclear. Germline values: CDR1 SGHNT, CDR2 YENEEA. The CDR3 is made up of 12 amino acids. The V end was cut by 0 bases, the J end by 4 bases, with 3 bases between. The CDR3 DNA follows: TGTGCCAGCAGCTTAGATACAGAGACCCAGTACTTC. It translates to CASSLDTETQYF.

This clonotype has at least ten counts. The rearrangement links TRBV7-2 to TRBJ2-5; D is ambiguous. This CDR3 is 15 amino acids long. Looked up from germline, CDR1 is SGHTA and CDR2 is FQGNSA. Between the trimmed V and J ends, which lost 3 bases and 4 bases, there was a span of 15 bases. In DNA, the CDR3 is TGTGCCAGCAGCTTGGTTCGCGTGGGTGGAGAGACCCAGTACTTC. Its protein is CASSLVRVGGETQYF.

The chain employs TRBV12-3 or TRBV12-4 and TRBJ1-1; D remains ambiguous. CDR3 length: 15 amino acids. V lost 7 bases to trimming and J lost 1 base, with 16 bases between them. The CDR3 region has the DNA TGTGCCAGCACCCCTCTCAGGAGATGGAACACTGAAGCTTTCTTT. Translating gives CASTPLRRWNTEAFF.

The genes are TRBV7-9 and TRBJ2-7; D is tentatively TRBD1 or TRBD2 (5 bases each). Trimming stripped 6 bases from V and 0 bases from J, with 18 bases between. CDR3 length: 16 amino acids. Germline values: CDR1 SEHNR, CDR2 FQNEAQ (reference sequence). The CDR3 sequence is CASRPGAGLPSYEQYF. The CDR3, as DNA: TGTGCCAGCAGACCCGGGGCAGGTCTACCCTCCTACGAGCAGTACTTC. Supplemented by reference TRBV7-9 and TRBJ2-7, the full variable domain reads DTGVSQNPRHKITKRGQNVTFRCDPISEHNRLYWYRQTLGQGPEFLTYFQNEAQLEKSRLLSDRFSAERPKGSFSTLEIQRTEQGDSAMYLCASRPGAGLPSYEQYFGPGTRLTVT.

This clonotype showed up many times. CDR3 sequence (DNA): TGTGCCAGCAGCGTGGCCGCAACAGACCGTGAAGCTTTCTTT. It codes for CASSVAATDREAFF. The V gene is TRBV9, the J gene TRBJ1-1, with D unclear. The CDR3 runs 14 residues. The V gene's germline CDR1 is SGDLS and CDR2 YYNGEE. The V and J ends lost 2 bases and 7 bases respectively, with 15 bases between them.